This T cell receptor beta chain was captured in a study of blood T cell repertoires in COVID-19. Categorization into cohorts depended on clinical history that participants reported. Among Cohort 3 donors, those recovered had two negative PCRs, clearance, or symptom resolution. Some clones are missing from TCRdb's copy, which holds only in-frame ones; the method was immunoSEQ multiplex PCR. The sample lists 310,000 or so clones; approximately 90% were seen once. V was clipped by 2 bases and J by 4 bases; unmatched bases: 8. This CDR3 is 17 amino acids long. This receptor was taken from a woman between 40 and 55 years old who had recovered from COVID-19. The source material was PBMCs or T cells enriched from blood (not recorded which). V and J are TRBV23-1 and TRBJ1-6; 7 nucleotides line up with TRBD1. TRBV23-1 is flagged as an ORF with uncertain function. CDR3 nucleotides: TGCGCCAGCAGTCAAACTAGGACAGGAGAATATAATTCACCCCTCCACTTT. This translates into CASSQTRTGEYNSPLHF.